The next 2 T cell receptor beta chains were all read from a single sample in a study of graft-versus-host responses after intestinal transplantation. Here immunoSEQ multiplex PCR was the method, and the copy in TCRdb shows in-frame clones only, minus some. The data contain tens of thousands of clones, 85% to 95% of them singletons. Antigens of these TCRs are unknown. The material was unstimulated CD8+ T cells sorted from spleen or lymph node cells, obtained before intestinal transplant. These receptor sequences come from a human donor who received an intestinal transplant.

The J gene is TRBJ2-1, the V gene TRBV7-9; the D gene is possibly TRBD2 (5 bases). CDR1 and CDR2 from the germline V gene are SEHNR and FQNEAQ (reference sequence). V lost 5 bases and J lost 3, with 26 bases in between. The CDR3 totals 19 residues. CDR3 coding DNA: TGTGCCAGCAGCCCTTATCCTAGGACGGCGGCGAGGGACTACAATGAGCAGTTCTTC. Translating it yields CASSPYPRTAARDYNEQFF.

The V gene is TRBV28, the J gene TRBJ1-2; 7 bases are a match to TRBD1. This CDR3 spans 16 amino acids. The V segment lost 1 base and the J segment 7 bases; nucleotides outside the gene matches: 12. Looked up from germline, CDR1 is MDHEN and CDR2 is SYDVKM. In DNA, the CDR3 is TGTGCCAGCAGTTTATACCTCAAGGAGGGGGCGAGTGGCTACACCTTC. Translating gives CASSLYLKEGASGYTF.